Below are 25 T cell receptor beta chains sequenced from a single sample in a study of early T cells in non-severe SARS-CoV-2 infection. MiXCR was run by TCRdb on the 5' RACE reads, yielding one entry per CDR3 protein. The data contain about 98,000 distinct CDR3 sequences, about an eighth of them singletons. Sequencing input: whole blood. These receptors originate from an adult who was a healthcare worker with PCR-confirmed SARS-CoV-2 infection or an uninfected control (not recorded which).

The sample holds a few counts of this clonotype. V is TRBV6-6 and J is TRBJ2-1, with 12 positions matching TRBD2. CDR1 MNHNY and CDR2 SVGAGI come from the germline V gene (reference sequence). The CDR3 has 15 amino acids. The junction had 5 bases not matched to a gene; V was cut back by 6 bases and J by 5 bases. The CDR3 nucleotides read TGTGCCAGCAGCCAAGGACTAGCGGGGAACAATGAGCAGTTCTTC. Translated: CASSQGLAGNNEQFF.

This clonotype was observed at least ten times. The chain is built from TRBV4-1 and TRBJ2-3; weak D call: TRBD1 (5 bases). CDR1 is MGHRA and CDR2 is YSYEKL in the germline V gene. The CDR3 covers 17 residues. With 4 bases removed from V and 0 bases from J, the gap between germline ends came to 17 bases. The CDR3: CASSPAFDRFSTDTQYF. The CDR3 nucleotides read TGCGCCAGCAGCCCGGCTTTCGACAGATTTAGCACAGATACGCAGTATTTT.

The chain has TRBV27 and TRBJ2-1; D unclear. There are 12 residues in the CDR3. The V gene's germline CDR1 is MNHEY and CDR2 SMNVEV (reference sequence). V shed 1 base and J shed 9 bases, with 7 bases lying between them. Written as DNA, the CDR3 is TGTGCCAGCAGTTTATTGGGCGGTGAGCAGTTCTTC. This encodes CASSLLGGEQFF.

The sample holds a few counts of this clonotype. This chain joins TRBV3-1 and TRBJ2-3; a possible D gene is TRBD1 (5 bases). CDR1 is LGHDT and CDR2 is YNNKEL in the germline V gene (reference sequence). With 5 bases removed from V and 4 bases from J, the gap between germline ends came to 10 bases. The CDR3 loop spans 13 amino acids. The DNA for the CDR3 is TGTGCCAGCAGCACAACAGGAGCAGATACGCAGTATTTT. This translates into CASSTTGADTQYF.

The V call is TRBV7-7, the J call TRBJ2-3, with D maybe TRBD2 (5 bases). V lost 3 bases and J 9 bases, leaving 10 bases between the germline ends. CDR3 size: 12 residues. Germline CDR1 SSHAT, CDR2 FNYEAQ (reference sequence). The CDR3 nucleotides are TGTGCCAGCAGCTTTCCTGGGGAGACGCAGTATTTT. The encoded protein is CASSFPGETQYF.

This clonotype was picked up a small number of times. The genes are TRBV27 and TRBJ1-5; D call uncertain. The V end was cut by 2 bases, the J end by 5 bases, with 10 bases between. The CDR3 runs to 14 residues. CDR1 MNHEY and CDR2 SMNVEV come from the germline V gene (reference sequence). The CDR3 sequence is CASSLSGTYQPQHF. The CDR3 bases are TGTGCCAGCAGTTTAAGTGGAACTTATCAGCCCCAGCATTTT.

This chain connects TRBV7-2 to TRBJ2-1; 13 bases are a match to TRBD2. V trimming: 7 bases; J trimming: 6 bases; junction bases outside the gene matches: 12. This CDR3 region has 17 residues. Germline-derived CDR1 and CDR2 are SGHTA and FQGNSA. The CDR3 protein is CASTLATWTSGSNEQFF. For the CDR3, the DNA is TGTGCCAGCACCCTCGCTACCTGGACTAGCGGGAGCAATGAGCAGTTCTTC.

This clonotype was picked up many times. V gene TRBV19 combines with J gene TRBJ1-4, with TRBD1 identical over 9 bases. V was pared by 8 bases and J by 0 bases, with 7 bases of the junction left unmatched. The CDR3 covers 16 residues. CDR1 and CDR2 (germline): LNHDA, SQIVND (reference sequence). CDR3 region: CASANTGGPTNEKLFF. CDR3 nucleotides: TGTGCCAGTGCAAATACAGGGGGCCCAACTAATGAAAAACTGTTTTTT.

This clonotype was picked up a small number of times. The chain links TRBV18 to TRBJ1-1, with a weak D call TRBD1 (6 bases). This CDR3 comprises 14 residues. Per the germline V gene, CDR1 is KGHSH and CDR2 is LQKENI. V dropped 4 bases and J dropped 3 bases, with 12 bases sitting between them. CDR3 bases: TGTGCCAGCTCACTCCCGGACAGAGACACTGAAGCTTTCTTT. Amino acid sequence: CASSLPDRDTEAFF. Variable domain in full (rest from reference TRBV18 and TRBJ1-1): NAGVMQNPRHLVRRRGQEARLRCSPMKGHSHVYWYRQLPEEGLKFMVYLQKENIIDESGMPKERFSAEFPKEGPSILRIQQVVRGDSAAYFCASSLPDRDTEAFFGQGTRLTVV.

The rearrangement uses TRBV20-1 and TRBJ2-5, with 9 bases matching TRBD1. The CDR3 runs to 16 residues. Germline V gene lookup returns CDR1 DFQATT and CDR2 SNEGSKA (reference sequence). Losses at the gene ends were 5 bases for V and 1 base for J; bases not matched to a gene: 11. CDR3 DNA: TGCAGTGCTCCTAACTTCGGACAGGGGAGCCAAGAGACCCAGTACTTC. It codes for CSAPNFGQGSQETQYF.

The chain is built from TRBV6-1 and TRBJ2-1; 9 bases agree with TRBD1. This CDR3 contains 15 residues. The junction had 9 bases not matched to a gene; V was cut back by 7 bases and J by 5 bases. Germline CDR1 is MNHNS and CDR2 is SASEGT. The CDR3 loop is CASTLGGTGHNEQFF. Here the CDR3 DNA reads TGTGCCAGCACCTTGGGGGGGACAGGGCACAATGAGCAGTTCTTC.

This clonotype was detected only a few times. The genes are TRBV21-1 and TRBJ2-1; the table's D call of TRBD1 was not tested on the DNA. TRBV21-1 is noted as a pseudogene. This CDR3 has 14 amino acids. CDR3 in amino acids: CASISRELGNEQFF. The CDR3 DNA is TGTGCCAGCATTTCCCGGGAACTAGGCAATGAGCAGTTCTTC.

This clonotype has just a few counts. V is TRBV7-9 and J is TRBJ1-5, with unresolved D. This CDR3 is built from 13 residues. Trimming left V 1 base short and J 5 bases short, with 6 bases between. Germline V lookup: CDR1 SEHNR, CDR2 FQNEAQ (reference sequence). DNA of the CDR3: TGTGCCAGCAGCTTAGTTGCGGATCAGCCCCAGCATTTT. Translation gives CASSLVADQPQHF.

V is TRBV7-8 and J is TRBJ2-2; weak D call: TRBD2 (5 bases). The V end was cut by 4 bases, the J end by 3 bases, with 9 bases between. The germline gives CDR1 SGHVS, CDR2 FQNEAQ. The CDR3 runs 14 residues. Here the CDR3 reads CASSSRTDTGELFF. CDR3 coding DNA: TGTGCCAGCAGCTCCCGGACTGACACCGGGGAGCTGTTTTTT.

This clonotype was seen many times. The rearrangement links TRBV7-9 to TRBJ2-1; D perhaps matches TRBD2 (6 bases). Germline CDR1 and CDR2: SEHNR and FQNEAQ (reference sequence). The CDR3 runs to 16 residues. Trimming pared 5 bases from V and 2 bases from J, leaving 16 bases between. CDR3 DNA sequence: TGTGCCAGCAGCGGAAGGACGGGAGAGACCTACAATGAGCAGTTCTTC. Its protein is CASSGRTGETYNEQFF.

The chain has TRBV7-6 and TRBJ2-3; 7 positions match TRBD2. Germline CDR1 SGHVS, CDR2 FNYEAQ. The CDR3 has 15 residues. After removal of 1 base from V and 6 bases from J, the junction contained 7 bases not matched to a gene. The CDR3 loop reads CASSLDLLAPDTQYF. Here the CDR3 DNA reads TGTGCCAGCAGCTTAGATTTACTAGCGCCGGATACGCAGTATTTT.

V and J are TRBV12-3 or TRBV12-4 and TRBJ2-5, with 7 nucleotides matching TRBD1. This CDR3 contains 13 residues. J was trimmed by 5 bases and V by 6 bases; bases with no gene match: 6. The CDR3 DNA sequence: TGTGCCAGCAGCCCCGACAGGGTTGAGACCCAGTACTTC. As protein: CASSPDRVETQYF.

This clonotype was counted between two and nine times. This CDR3 is CASSIRRGVRNEQFF. The CDR3 DNA follows: TGTGCCAGTAGTATCCGCAGGGGAGTTAGGAATGAGCAGTTCTTC. This chain joins TRBV19 and TRBJ2-1; possibly TRBD1 for D (6 bases). V dropped 3 bases and J dropped 7 bases, with 16 bases sitting between them. The CDR3 runs 15 residues. Germline V gene data show CDR1 as LNHDA and CDR2 as SQIVND (reference sequence).

J is TRBJ2-2 and V is TRBV7-8; D not resolved. The CDR3 covers 15 residues. Germline V gives CDR1 SGHVS, CDR2 FQNEAQ. V lost 5 bases, J lost 3 bases, and 13 bases lay in between. The chain's CDR3 is CASSHRMIDTGELFF. CDR3 coding DNA: TGTGCCAGCAGCCACCGTATGATCGACACCGGGGAGCTGTTTTTT.

The chain couples TRBV7-9 to TRBJ2-1, with D perhaps TRBD2 (6 bases). The CDR3 consists of 13 residues. The V gene's germline CDR1 is SEHNR and CDR2 FQNEAQ (reference sequence). V lost 8 bases and J 5 bases, leaving 13 bases between the germline ends. Written as DNA, the CDR3 is TGTGCCAGCGCACGGGAGACCGACAATGAGCAGTTCTTC. It yields the protein CASARETDNEQFF.

The gene calls are TRBV20-1 and TRBJ1-1; D remains unclear. V lost 3 bases and J 3 bases, leaving 11 bases between the germline ends. The germline V gene has CDR1 DFQATT and CDR2 SNEGSKA (reference sequence). The CDR3 is 13 residues long. The CDR3: CSASQRIHTEAFF. CDR3 DNA sequence: TGCAGTGCTAGCCAGCGAATTCACACTGAAGCTTTCTTT.

The chain combines TRBV29-1 with TRBJ1-5, with D perhaps matching TRBD1 (5 bases). This CDR3 region has 12 residues. Germline V gene lookup returns CDR1 SQVTM and CDR2 ANQGSEA. V lost 5 bases to trimming and J lost 7 bases, with 12 bases between them. CDR3 residues: CSVSFSGQPQHF. The CDR3 DNA is TGCAGCGTTTCTTTTTCAGGGCAGCCCCAGCATTTT. The variable domain in full, completed from reference TRBV29-1 and TRBJ1-5, reads SAVISQKPSRDICQRGTSLTIQCQVDSQVTMMFWYRQQPGQSLTLIATANQGSEATYESGFVIDKFPISRPNLTFSTLTVSNMSPEDSSIYLCSVSFSGQPQHFGDGTRLSIL.

The V and J genes are TRBV7-6 and TRBJ2-6; no firm D call. This CDR3 comprises 14 residues. Trimming took off 4 bases at V and 7 bases at J, with 11 bases between the two ends. Germline assignment: CDR1 SGHVS and CDR2 FNYEAQ. CDR3 DNA sequence: TGTGCCAGCAGCTCTCAGATTCGCGCCAACGTCCTGACTTTC. Amino acid sequence: CASSSQIRANVLTF.

V and J are TRBV11-2 and TRBJ1-1; D gene uncertain. Germline loops: CDR1 SGHAT, CDR2 FQNNGV. Trimming pared 2 bases from V and 2 bases from J, leaving 9 bases between. The CDR3 loop spans 14 amino acids. CDR3 nucleotides: TGTGCCAGCAGCTTATCGGTCAGAAACACTGAAGCTTTCTTT. Its protein is CASSLSVRNTEAFF. The variable domain in full, completed from reference TRBV11-2 and TRBJ1-1, reads EAGVAQSPRYKIIEKRQSVAFWCNPISGHATLYWYQQILGQGPKLLIQFQNNGVVDDSQLPKDRFSAERLKGVDSTLKIQPAKLEDSAVYLCASSLSVRNTEAFFGQGTRLTVV.

The V and J genes are TRBV30 and TRBJ1-3, with 9 bases lining up with TRBD1. Per the germline V gene, CDR1 is GTSNPN and CDR2 is SVGIG (reference sequence). Trimming at V came to 5 bases and at J to 2 bases, leaving 7 bases not matched to a gene. CDR3 length: 15 residues. CDR3 sequence: CAWQKDRGTGNTIYF. In DNA form, the CDR3 reads TGTGCCTGGCAGAAGGACAGGGGCACTGGAAACACCATATATTTT.